This T cell receptor (beta chain) was recorded in a study of T cells expressing NK-cell markers. TCR beta cDNA was made by 5'RACE template switching with UMIs. TCRdb re-called the 5' RACE reads and catalogs CDR3 proteins one per entry, DNA excluded. This sample's clone table lists 350,000 to 500,000 distinct CDR3 sequences. The material sequenced was blood T cells: a sorted CD56 or NKG2C T cell subset, CD4+ or CD8+ T cells, or bulk PBMC T cells (not recorded which). The source of this sequence is a woman between 18 and 70 years old in good health.

CDR3 residues: CASTLGGVNEQFF. The gene calls are TRBV12-3 or TRBV12-4 and TRBJ2-1; TCRdb names TRBD2, which stays unverified in the absence of DNA. CDR3 length equals 13 residues.